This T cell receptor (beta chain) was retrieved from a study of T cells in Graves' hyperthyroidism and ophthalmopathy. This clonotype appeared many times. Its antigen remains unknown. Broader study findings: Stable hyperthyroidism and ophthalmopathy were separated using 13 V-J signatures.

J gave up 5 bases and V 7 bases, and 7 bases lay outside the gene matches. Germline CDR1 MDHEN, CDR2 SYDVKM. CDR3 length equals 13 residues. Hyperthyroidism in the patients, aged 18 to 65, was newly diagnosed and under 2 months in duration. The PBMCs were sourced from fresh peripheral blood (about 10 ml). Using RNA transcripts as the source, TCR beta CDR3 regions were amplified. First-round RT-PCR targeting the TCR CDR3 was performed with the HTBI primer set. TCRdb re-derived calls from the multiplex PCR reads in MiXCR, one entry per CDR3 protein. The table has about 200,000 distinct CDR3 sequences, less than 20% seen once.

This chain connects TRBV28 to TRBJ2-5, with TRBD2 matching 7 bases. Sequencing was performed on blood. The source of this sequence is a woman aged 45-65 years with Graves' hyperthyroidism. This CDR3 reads CASTVTSRETQYF. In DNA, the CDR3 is TGTGCCAGCACGGTGACTAGCCGGGAGACCCAGTACTTC.